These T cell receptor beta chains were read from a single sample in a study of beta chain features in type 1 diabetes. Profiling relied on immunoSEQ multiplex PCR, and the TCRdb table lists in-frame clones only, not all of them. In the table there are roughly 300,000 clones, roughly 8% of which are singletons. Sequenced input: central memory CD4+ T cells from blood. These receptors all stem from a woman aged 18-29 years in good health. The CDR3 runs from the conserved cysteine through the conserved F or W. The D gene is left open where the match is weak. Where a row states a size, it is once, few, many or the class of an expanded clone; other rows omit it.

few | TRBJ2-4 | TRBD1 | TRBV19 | CASSKHTGQFKNIQYF | TGTGCCAGTAGTAAACACACGGGACAGTTCAAAAACATTCAGTACTTC
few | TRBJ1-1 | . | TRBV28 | CASSLPLAQAFF | TGTGCCAGCAGTTTGCCCCTGGCCCAAGCTTTCTTT
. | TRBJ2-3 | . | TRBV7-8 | CASSLRGAGTDTQYF | TGTGCCAGCAGCTTACGAGGGGCTGGGACAGATACGCAGTATTTT
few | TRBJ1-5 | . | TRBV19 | CASSIKGPQPQHF | TGTGCCAGTAGTATTAAAGGTCCTCAGCCCCAGCATTTT
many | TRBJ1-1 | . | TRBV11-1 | CASSFDTEAFF | TGTGCCAGCAGCTTTGACACTGAAGCTTTCTTT
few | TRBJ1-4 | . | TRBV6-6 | CASSYRSRSNEKLFF | TGTGCCAGCAGTTACAGGTCTCGGTCTAATGAAAAACTGTTTTTT
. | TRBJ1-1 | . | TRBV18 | CASSPPGLTEAFF | TGTGCCAGCTCACCACCCGGATTAACTGAAGCTTTCTTT
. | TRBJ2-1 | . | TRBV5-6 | CASSLLGDQTIHEQFF | TGTGCCAGCAGCTTGTTAGGGGACCAGACCATCCATGAGCAGTTCTTC
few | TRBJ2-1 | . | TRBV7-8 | CASSRKNGAQPTGYNEQFF | TGTGCCAGCAGCCGAAAGAATGGTGCACAGCCAACAGGTTACAATGAGCAGTTCTTC
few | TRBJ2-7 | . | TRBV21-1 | CASSKKSSAHEQYF | TGTGCCAGCAGCAAGAAATCTAGCGCCCACGAGCAGTACTTC
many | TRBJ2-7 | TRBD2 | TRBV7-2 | CASTEGTSGRPGKYF | TGTGCCAGCACCGAGGGCACTAGCGGGAGACCGGGAAAGTACTTC
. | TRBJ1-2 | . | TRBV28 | CASSLGRGSSGYTF | TGTGCCAGCAGTTTGGGCAGGGGTAGCTCTGGCTACACCTTC
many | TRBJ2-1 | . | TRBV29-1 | CSVAGGRGNEQFF | TGCAGCGTTGCCGGGGGCCGTGGGAATGAGCAGTTCTTC
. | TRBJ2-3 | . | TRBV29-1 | CSVERQGGDTQYF | TGCAGCGTTGAACGGCAGGGGGGAGATACGCAGTATTTT
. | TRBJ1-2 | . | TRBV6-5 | CASSLGVGYGYTF | TGTGCCAGCAGCCTAGGAGTAGGCTATGGCTACACCTTC
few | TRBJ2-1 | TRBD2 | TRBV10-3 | CAISEAGGRYNEQFF | TGTGCCATCAGTGAGGCGGGAGGGCGCTACAATGAGCAGTTCTTC
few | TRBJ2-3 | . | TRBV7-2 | CASSLGFVSDTQYF | TGTGCCAGCAGCTTAGGTTTCGTGTCAGATACGCAGTATTTT
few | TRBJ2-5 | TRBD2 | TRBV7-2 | CASSFRGGETQYF | TGTGCCAGCAGCTTTAGGGGAGGGGAGACCCAGTACTTC